These T cell receptor beta chains were read from a single sample in a study of T-cell reconstitution after alpha-beta-depleted transplantation in children. Each CDR3 protein gets one entry after TCRdb re-called the PCR reads with MiXCR. In the table there are 700,000 or so distinct CDR3 sequences, around 13% of which are singletons. The specimen was PBMCs, collected before TCRalphabeta/CD19-depleted stem cell transplant. These receptors came from a girl aged 2 to 9 with congenital amegakaryocytic thrombocytopenia, due to receive a stem cell transplant. CDR3s include the opening cysteine and the closing phenylalanine or tryptophan. A D gene is named only where the DNA matches it firmly. Clone size is stated in some rows and not others, as once, few, many or a class when expanded.

TRBV10-3	many	TRBD2	TRBJ2-2	CAISESTSGYTGELFF	TGTGCCATCAGTGAGTCGACTAGCGGATACACCGGGGAGCTGTTTTTT
TRBV10-3	few	.	TRBJ1-1	CAISGYGMTARNTEAFF	TGTGCCATCAGTGGTTACGGGATGACAGCGCGGAACACTGAAGCTTTCTTT
TRBV29-1	many	.	TRBJ2-1	CSGGGYVGYEQFF	TGCAGCGGAGGAGGGTACGTGGGATATGAGCAGTTCTTC
TRBV28	.	TRBD2	TRBJ2-3	CASSLRLAGASVTDTQYF	TGTGCCAGCAGTTTGCGACTAGCGGGAGCTTCAGTCACAGATACGCAGTATTTT
TRBV12-5	many	.	TRBJ1-5	CASGLVLGVSNQPQHF	TGTGCTAGTGGTTTGGTACTCGGGGTGAGCAATCAGCCCCAGCATTTT
TRBV7-8	few	.	TRBJ2-1	CASCDTSSYNEQFF	TGTGCCAGCTGCGACACGAGCTCCTACAATGAGCAGTTCTTC
TRBV14	.	.	TRBJ2-4	CASSQEDFWYGKNIQYF	TGTGCCAGCAGCCAAGAAGATTTTTGGTACGGCAAAAACATTCAGTACTTC
TRBV5-5	.	.	TRBJ2-2	CASSLVDPRRLFF	TGTGCCAGCAGCTTGGTGGACCCAAGGCGGCTGTTTTTT
TRBV11-1	few	.	TRBJ2-2	CASRSSPPQRTVNTGELFF	TGTGCCAGCAGGTCGAGCCCTCCACAACGGACAGTGAACACCGGGGAGCTGTTTTTT
TRBV20-1	many	.	TRBJ1-2	CSAAVTQLRGYGYTF	TGCAGTGCTGCCGTGACCCAGCTGAGAGGATATGGCTACACCTTC
TRBV20-1	many	TRBD2	TRBJ2-1	CSARDWRENEQFF	TGCAGTGCTAGAGATTGGCGGGAGAATGAGCAGTTCTTC
TRBV28	few	.	TRBJ2-5	CASCIVGETQYF	TGTGCCAGCTGCATAGTCGGGGAGACCCAGTACTTC
TRBV3-1	.	.	TRBJ2-1	CASSQGTLGFNNEQFF	TGTGCCAGCAGCCAAGGAACCCTTGGCTTTAACAATGAGCAGTTCTTC
TRBV5-1	.	.	TRBJ2-3	CASSASTGSTDTQYF	TGCGCCAGCAGCGCCTCGACAGGTAGCACAGATACGCAGTATTTT
TRBV15	many	TRBD1	TRBJ2-3	CATSRDRQGADTQYF	TGTGCCACCAGCAGAGATCGACAGGGGGCAGATACGCAGTATTTT
TRBV20-1	many	TRBD2	TRBJ2-5	CSAKSGRPQETQYF	TGCAGTGCTAAAAGCGGGAGGCCACAAGAGACCCAGTACTTC
TRBV5-1	many	TRBD1	TRBJ2-7	CASSLEGAIYEQYF	TGCGCCAGCAGCTTGGAGGGGGCAATCTACGAGCAGTACTTC
TRBV4-1	many	.	TRBJ1-5	CASSPLTGQPQHF	TGCGCCAGCAGCCCCTTAACGGGTCAGCCCCAGCATTTT
TRBV27	few	.	TRBJ2-5	CASSFVENQETQYF	TGTGCCAGCAGTTTTGTGGAAAATCAAGAGACCCAGTACTTC
TRBV12-3/TRBV12-4	many	.	TRBJ2-6	CASSHHLLSGANVLTF	TGTGCCAGCAGCCATCATCTCCTCTCTGGGGCCAACGTCCTGACTTTC
TRBV29-1	few	.	TRBJ2-7	CSPHRDLSSYEQYF	TGCAGCCCGCACCGGGACCTAAGCTCCTACGAGCAGTACTTC
TRBV28	many	.	TRBJ1-6	CASSSQDRPYSPLHF	TGTGCCAGCAGTTCTCAGGACAGACCTTATTCACCCCTCCACTTT
TRBV18	.	.	TRBJ2-7	CASSPRLRTYEQYF	TGTGCCAGCTCGCCTAGACTACGAACCTACGAGCAGTACTTC
TRBV20-1	many	.	TRBJ2-2	CSASLRPYTGELFF	TGCAGTGCTAGTCTTCGGCCCTACACCGGGGAGCTGTTTTTT
TRBV7-2	.	TRBD2	TRBJ2-1	CASSTSSGRAGEQFF	TGTGCCAGCAGCACATCTAGCGGGAGGGCCGGTGAGCAGTTCTTC
TRBV6-6	.	.	TRBJ2-7	CASSYYGGYEQYF	TGTGCCAGCAGTTACTACGGTGGTTACGAGCAGTACTTC
TRBV5-1	many	.	TRBJ2-7	CASSSLAHEQYF	TGCGCCAGCAGCTCACTAGCCCACGAGCAGTACTTC
TRBV5-1	many	.	TRBJ2-5	CASSLAFKETQYF	TGCGCCAGCAGCTTGGCCTTCAAAGAGACCCAGTACTTC
TRBV6-1	many	TRBD1	TRBJ1-6	CASSSDRGPSPLHF	TGTGCCAGCAGCTCCGACAGGGGGCCATCACCCCTCCACTTT
TRBV5-5	.	.	TRBJ2-2	CASSQLAANTGELFF	TGTGCCAGCAGCCAGCTAGCCGCTAACACCGGGGAGCTGTTTTTT
TRBV30	.	TRBD2	TRBJ2-3	CAWSVSGITDTQYF	TGTGCCTGGAGTGTGAGCGGGATCACAGATACGCAGTATTTT
TRBV28	.	.	TRBJ2-7	CASTPRGVLPYEQYF	TGTGCCAGCACCCCTAGGGGGGTACTACCCTACGAGCAGTACTTC
TRBV7-8	few	TRBD2	TRBJ2-7	CASVGGSGSYEQYF	TGTGCCAGCGTGGGTGGTAGCGGGAGCTACGAGCAGTACTTC
TRBV4-3	.	.	TRBJ2-7	CASSQAWIKPYEQYF	TGCGCCAGCAGCCAAGCCTGGATTAAACCTTACGAGCAGTACTTC
TRBV7-9	many	.	TRBJ2-2	CASTGAANTGELFF	TGTGCCAGCACGGGCGCCGCGAACACCGGGGAGCTGTTTTTT
TRBV7-8	many	.	TRBJ1-1	CASSRGTVFPFDPEAFF	TGTGCCAGCAGCCGCGGGACCGTTTTTCCGTTTGACCCTGAAGCTTTCTTT
TRBV29-1	.	.	TRBJ2-1	CSVEGGNRYNEQFF	TGCAGCGTTGAAGGGGGGAACCGCTACAATGAGCAGTTCTTC
TRBV24-1	few	.	TRBJ1-2	CATSDPGPGREGYTF	TGTGCCACCAGTGATCCTGGCCCAGGGAGAGAGGGCTACACCTTC
TRBV11-1	many	.	TRBJ1-4	CASSLVSGRAVENEKLFF	TGTGCCAGCAGCTTAGTGAGCGGCAGGGCCGTCGAGAACGAAAAACTGTTTTTT
TRBV7-8	.	TRBD2	TRBJ2-1	CASSPRPGGPYNEQFF	TGTGCCAGCAGCCCCAGGCCGGGAGGCCCCTACAATGAGCAGTTCTTC
TRBV24-1	few	.	TRBJ2-3	CATSDPSGEGTDTQYF	TGTGCCACCAGTGATCCCTCGGGGGAGGGCACAGATACGCAGTATTTT